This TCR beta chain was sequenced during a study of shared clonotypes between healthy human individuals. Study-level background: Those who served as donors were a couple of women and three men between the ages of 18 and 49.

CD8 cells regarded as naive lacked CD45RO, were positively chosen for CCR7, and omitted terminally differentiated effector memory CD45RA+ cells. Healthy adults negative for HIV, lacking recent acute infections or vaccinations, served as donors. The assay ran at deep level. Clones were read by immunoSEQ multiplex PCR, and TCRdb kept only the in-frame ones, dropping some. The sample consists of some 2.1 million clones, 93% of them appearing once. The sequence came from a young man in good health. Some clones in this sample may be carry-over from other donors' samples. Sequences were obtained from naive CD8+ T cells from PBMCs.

The CDR3 DNA reads TGTGCCAGCAGGGAAGGCACTACAGCGAACACTGAAGCTTTCTTT. Amino acid sequence: CASREGTTANTEAFF. This chain joins TRBV28 and TRBJ1-1; D gene unclear. Germline CDR1 and CDR2: MDHEN and SYDVKM. V lost 6 bases and J 1 base, leaving 15 bases between the germline ends. The CDR3 runs to 15 residues. The full variable domain, completed using reference TRBV28 and TRBJ1-1, is DVKVTQSSRYLVKRTGEKVFLECVQDMDHENMFWYRQDPGLGLRLIYFSYDVKMKEKGDIPEGYSVSREKKERFSLILESASTNQTSMYLCASREGTTANTEAFFGQGTRLTVV.